The 27 T cell receptor beta chains in this list originate from one sample, sequenced in a study of tumor-infiltrating lymphocytes in primary liver carcinoma. A primer matching the constant region was used to make TCR beta cDNA from approximately 0.55 ug of total RNA. Slightly modified ARM-PCR with three nested multiplex PCR rounds yielded TCR beta libraries. TRBV1-TRBV30 forward primers paired with a C-beta reverse primer were used in the first two PCR rounds, which ran 9 to 10 cycles each. TCRdb re-analysed the multiplex PCR reads in MiXCR, keeping a single row per CDR3 protein. The sample lists 300,000 to 350,000 distinct CDR3 sequences, approximately 65% seen once, with under 8.5% in the top ten. RNA isolated from unsorted whole blood supplied the blood RNA, with germline DNA also extracted. Sample: peripheral blood. The source is a man between 40 and 49 years old with primary liver carcinoma and hepatitis B virus infection.

This clonotype was seen ten or more times. The chain combines TRBV4-1 with TRBJ1-4; tentative D call: TRBD1 (6 bases). The germline CDR1 and CDR2 sequences are MGHRA and YSYEKL. The V and J ends lost 2 bases and 3 bases respectively, with 10 bases between them. This CDR3 has 15 residues. The CDR3: CASSQPQGSNEKLFF. In DNA, the CDR3 is TGCGCCAGCAGCCAACCACAGGGATCTAATGAAAAACTGTTTTTT.

As for this clonotype: At one of its ends the junction is not consistent with the germline gene, which may arise from a read error. The rearrangement links TRBV11-3 to TRBJ2-7; D is undetermined. The length of the CDR3 is 13 residues. The germline V gene encodes CDR1 SGHNT and CDR2 YENEEA. CDR3 nucleotide sequence: TGTGCCAGCAGCCTAGATCCCCCCCACAAGCAGTACTTC. It specifies CASSLDPPHKQYF.

As for this clonotype: The junction departs from the called germline gene at one end, perhaps through a read error. This rearrangement joins TRBV4-2 to TRBJ2-3, with TRBD2 matching over 15 bases. The CDR3 runs to 18 residues. The germline gives CDR1 LGHNA, CDR2 YNFKEQ. The CDR3 spells CASSYRPGLAGGTDAQYF. The CDR3 nucleotides read TGTGCCAGCAGCTACCGCCCGGGACTAGCGGGGGGCACAGATGCGCAGTATTTT.

For this clonotype: Just one base apart from a much larger clone, this may be a read error. The rearrangement joins TRBV10-3 to TRBJ2-7; no clear D. This CDR3 comprises 12 residues. Germline values: CDR1 ENHRY, CDR2 SYGVKD. Written as DNA, the CDR3 is TGTGCCATCAGTGAGTCCTCCCACGAGCAGTACTTC. Protein product: CAISESSHEQYF.

This clonotype was picked up one time. Germline is not matched at one junction end, which may reflect a read error. The chain employs TRBV11-3 and TRBJ2-5, with D perhaps matching TRBD1 or TRBD2 (5 bases each). Germline CDR1 is SGHNT and CDR2 is YENEEA. The CDR3 contains 16 residues. The CDR3: CASSSTRQGRQETQYF. The CDR3 bases are TGTGCCAGCAGCAGCACGAGGCAGGGACGCCAAGAGACCCAGTATTTC.

This clonotype was seen repeatedly, ten times or more. V and J are TRBV6-5 and TRBJ2-7; 7 bases align to TRBD2. V was clipped by 0 bases and J by 2 bases; unmatched bases: 4. CDR3 length: 15 amino acids. The germline gives CDR1 MNHEY, CDR2 SVGAGI. The CDR3 region has the DNA TGTGCCAGCAGTTACTCTAGCGGGTCGGCCTACGAGCAGTACTTC. Residues: CASSYSSGSAYEQYF.

About this clonotype: In this CDR3 the conserved last residue, phenylalanine or tryptophan, is missing, so a read error is likely. The chain joins TRBV7-9 to TRBJ2-7, with a weak D call TRBD1 (6 bases). Germline V gene lookup returns CDR1 SEHNR and CDR2 FQNEAQ (reference sequence). This CDR3 comprises 13 residues. Trimming shortened V by 5 bases and J by 6 bases, and 14 bases separated the two germline ends. The CDR3 loop reads CASSTAGAGEQYS. DNA for the CDR3: TGTGCCAGCAGCACGGCAGGGGCGGGCGAGCAGTACTCC.

As concerns this clonotype: A much larger clone differs from this one at a single base, so this may be a read error. The rearrangement uses TRBV6-5 and TRBJ2-5; TRBD1 matches at 7 bases. Germline assignment: CDR1 MNHEY and CDR2 SVGAGI. The CDR3 covers 14 residues. The chain's CDR3 is CDSSYGTARETQYF. The CDR3 DNA sequence: TGTGACAGCAGTTACGGGACAGCCCGAGAGACCCAGTACTTC.

This clonotype was detected only once. The chain uses TRBV5-1 and TRBJ2-7; TRBD2 agrees at 8 bases. This CDR3 contains 15 residues. From germline, CDR1 is SGHRS and CDR2 YFSETQ. After removal of 3 bases from V and 3 bases from J, the junction contained 8 bases not matched to a gene. The CDR3 bases are TGCGCCAGCAGCTCGGTACTAGCGGCTGACTACGAGCAGTACTTC. The encoded protein is CASSSVLAADYEQYF.

This clonotype was counted only a few times. The chain employs TRBV4-2 and TRBJ2-3; no reliable D call. V lost 4 bases and J lost 5, with 13 bases in between. Looked up from germline, CDR1 is LGHNA and CDR2 is YNFKEQ. The CDR3 has 14 residues. The CDR3 loop is CASSPRMGGDTQYF. The CDR3, as DNA: TGTGCCAGCAGCCCCCGTATGGGCGGAGATACGCAGTATTTT.

Remarks on this clonotype: Mismatch with germline at one junction end may stem from a read error. The chain joins TRBV4-3 to TRBJ1-6; the D is unclear. From germline, CDR1 is LGHNA and CDR2 YSLEER. This CDR3 is 12 amino acids long. This CDR3 reads CASSQMNLPIHF. DNA for the CDR3: TGCGCCAGCAGCCAGATGAATTTACCCATCCACTTT.

As concerns this clonotype: The junction shows a germline mismatch at one end, possibly a read error. The gene calls are TRBV11-2 and TRBJ1-1; TRBD1 agrees at 9 bases. The CDR3 has 13 amino acids. Germline V gene sequence: CDR1 SGHAT, CDR2 FQNNGV. In DNA, the CDR3 is TGTACCAGCAGCAGAGGCGGGACAGGGAATGCTTTCTTT. Amino acids: CTSSRGGTGNAFF.

As regards this clonotype: A much larger clone lies one base from this, so it may be a read error. The V gene is TRBV6-5, the J gene TRBJ2-2, with 7 bases fitting TRBD1. CDR3 length: 15 residues. Germline V gives CDR1 MNHEY, CDR2 SVGAGI. The chain's CDR3 is CACSYGAGGTGELFF. In nucleotides, the CDR3 is TGTGCCTGCAGTTACGGAGCAGGGGGCACCGGGGAGCTGTTTTTT.

As to this clonotype: A much bigger clone sits one base away, suggesting this may be a read error. The chain employs TRBV4-2 and TRBJ2-2; TRBD2 is a possible D gene (6 bases). The CDR3 runs to 18 residues. From germline, CDR1 is LGHNA and CDR2 YNFKEQ. The CDR3 here is CATSQDWQRAANTGELFF. The CDR3 bases are TGTGCCACCAGCCAAGATTGGCAGCGGGCAGCGAACACCGGGGAGCTGTTTTTT.

In regard to this clonotype: Lacking the conserved final phenylalanine or tryptophan, this CDR3 likely reflects a read error. The chain is built from TRBV11-2 and TRBJ2-1; D is possibly TRBD2 (8 bases). CDR1 and CDR2 (germline): SGHAT, FQNNGV. This CDR3 is built from 18 residues. CDR3 protein: CTSSLDRGQDGRDNEQFI. CDR3 bases: TGTACCAGCAGCTTAGATAGAGGACAGGACGGGAGGGACAATGAGCAGTTCATC.

This clonotype was observed many times. Being one base from a much bigger clone, this may be a read error. The chain employs TRBV11-2 and TRBJ2-1; 9 nucleotides line up with TRBD2. This CDR3 is built from 16 residues. CDR1 is SGHAT, CDR2 FQNNGV, per germline. The CDR3 DNA sequence: TGTGCCAGCAGCTCTCTAGCGGGATCATCCTACAATGAGCAGTCCTTC. As protein: CASSSLAGSSYNEQSF.

About this clonotype: A read error may produce the germline difference seen at one junction end. The chain combines TRBV10-2 with TRBJ2-1; D may be TRBD2 (6 bases). This CDR3 contains 14 residues. Looked up from germline, CDR1 is WSHSY and CDR2 is SAAADI. The CDR3 region is CASSESHTVGLIRF. The DNA for the CDR3 is TGCGCCAGCAGTGAGTCTCATACAGTGGGACTCATCAGGTTC.

The sample holds one count of this clonotype. A much larger clone is a single base away; this may be a read error. The rearrangement links TRBV29-1 to TRBJ2-5, with D perhaps matching TRBD2 (6 bases). The V end lost 3 bases, the J end lost 1 base, and 15 bases lay between the germline ends. The CDR3 contains 15 residues. Germline-derived CDR1 and CDR2 are SQVTM and ANQGSEA. CDR3 residues: CSVDGGSPFQETQYF. CDR3 nucleotides: TGCAGCGTTGATGGGGGGAGCCCCTTCCAAGAGACCCAGTACTTC.

Details on this clonotype: Germline and junction disagree at one end, which may indicate a read error. The gene calls are TRBV6-1 and TRBJ2-3; 8 positions match TRBD1. The CDR3 runs to 15 residues. From germline, CDR1 is MNHNS and CDR2 SASEGT. The CDR3, as DNA: TGTACCAGCAGCGGAACGAACAGGGGGTTTGATACGCAGTATTTT. As protein: CTSSGTNRGFDTQYF.

The chain has TRBV30 and TRBJ1-2; D is unresolved. V lost 4 bases to trimming and J lost 11 bases, with 20 bases between them. The CDR3 has 13 residues. The germline CDR1 and CDR2 sequences are GTSNPN and SVGIG (reference sequence). As DNA, the CDR3 is TGTGCCTGGACCGGATTAGGACTCCCGGGGTACACCTTC. Protein product: CAWTGLGLPGYTF. Supplemented by reference TRBV30 and TRBJ1-2, the full variable domain reads SQTIHQWPATLVQPVGSPLSLECTVEGTSNPNLYWYRQAAGRGLQLLFYSVGIGQISSEVPQNLSASRPQDRQFILSSKKLLLSDSGFYLCAWTGLGLPGYTFGSGTRLTVV.

On this clonotype: Since a much larger clone is just one base distant, this may be a read error. This chain joins TRBV6-2 or TRBV6-3 and TRBJ2-1; D ambiguous. CDR1 and CDR2 (germline): MNHEY, SVGEGT. The CDR3 is 12 amino acids. The CDR3 protein is CTSSIGPGEQFF. The CDR3 region has the DNA TGTACCAGCAGTATTGGGCCGGGTGAGCAGTTCTTC.

Turning to this clonotype: Given a much more abundant clone one base away, this may be a read error. This chain joins TRBV5-5 and TRBJ2-1; D remains unclear. CDR3 length: 13 residues. Trimming stripped 4 bases from V and 10 bases from J, with 15 bases between. Germline values: CDR1 SGHKS, CDR2 YYEKEE (reference sequence). The CDR3 here is CASSANLLWEQFF. The DNA for the CDR3 is TGTGCCAGCAGCGCAAATCTGCTTTGGGAGCAGTTCTTC.

Worth noting for this clonotype: A much larger clone differs from this one at a single base, so this may be a read error. This rearrangement joins TRBV6-1 to TRBJ2-7, with D perhaps matching TRBD1 or TRBD2 (5 bases each). Trimming took 3 bases from V and 2 from J, leaving 17 bases between them. The CDR3 consists of 16 residues. Germline values: CDR1 MNHNS, CDR2 SASEGT. In DNA form, the CDR3 reads TGTGCCAGCAGTGATCCCCTGGGACGGAACACCTACGAGCAGTACTTC. Amino acids: CASSDPLGRNTYEQYF.

The chain combines TRBV5-1 with TRBJ1-2, with D unresolved. V lost 0 bases and J lost 5, with 11 bases in between. Germline V gene sequence: CDR1 SGHRS, CDR2 YFSETQ. The CDR3 is 14 amino acids. The CDR3 here is CASSLEAVTYGYTF. The CDR3 nucleotides are TGCGCCAGCAGCTTGGAGGCGGTAACTTATGGCTACACCTTC.

This clonotype came up once. An end of the junction differs from the germline gene, which may be a read error. The V gene is TRBV6-5, the J gene TRBJ2-2; D is possibly TRBD1 or TRBD2 (5 bases each). Germline-derived CDR1 and CDR2 are MNHEY and SVGAGI. This CDR3 region has 15 residues. CDR3 coding DNA: TGTGACAGCAATATATCGGGACCGAACACCGGGGAGCTGTTTTTT. Protein product: CDSNISGPNTGELFF.

Comments on this clonotype: One end of the junction does not line up with germline, which may come from a read error. V and J are TRBV11-2 and TRBJ2-7; a possible D gene is TRBD1 (6 bases). The germline CDR1 and CDR2 sequences are SGHAT and FQNNGV. The CDR3 consists of 15 residues. CDR3 residues: CANSPLGAGYHEQYF. The CDR3 bases are TGTGCCAACAGCCCTTTGGGGGCAGGGTATCACGAACAGTACTTC.

About this clonotype: This could be a read error, since a much larger clone is one nucleotide away. V usage is TRBV29-1 and J usage is TRBJ2-7, with 11 nucleotides matching TRBD1. After removal of 7 bases from V and 6 bases from J, the junction contained 8 bases not matched to a gene. CDR3 size: 13 residues. Germline V lookup: CDR1 SQVTM, CDR2 ANQGSEA. The CDR3: CSAFGTGGFEQYF. CDR3 DNA sequence: TGCAGCGCCTTCGGGACAGGGGGTTTCGAGCAGTACTTC.